The clone carrying this T cell receptor beta chain came up a few times. Its antigen is still unknown. Repertoires were generated with immunoSEQ multiplex PCR, while TCRdb's copy carries only in-frame clones and drops some. The sample yields 77,000 or so clones, around 85% seen once. Looked up from germline, CDR1 is SGHVS and CDR2 is FNYEAQ. V was pared by 1 base and J by 0 bases, with 11 bases of the junction left unmatched. The CDR3 has 18 amino acids. This sample is drawn from a study of OX40 agonist ivuxolimab in advanced cancers. Overall study context: Dose-escalation patients were diagnosed with hepatocellular carcinoma, melanoma, renal cell cancer or head and neck cancer. Patients achieving partial responses numbered three: one hepatocellular carcinoma case and two cutaneous melanoma cases.

Notes on the study in general: Circulating CD4+ and CD8+ T cells showed clonal expansion by week 6 at 0.1 to 3.0 mg/kg. Averaging showed that CD8+ T cells had more expanded clones than CD4+ did.

The sequencing here drew on CD4+ or CD8+ T cells sorted from blood, taken in a trial of the OX40 agonist ivuxolimab. This receptor was obtained from an adult with an advanced solid tumor such as melanoma, head and neck, liver or kidney cancer. V gene TRBV7-6 combines with J gene TRBJ1-1; 7 bases agree with TRBD1. The CDR3 here is CASSLDIPLTGMNTEAFF. The CDR3 bases are TGTGCCAGCAGCTTAGATATCCCCTTGACAGGGATGAACACTGAAGCTTTCTTT.